This entry lists 6 T cell receptor beta chains sequenced from one sample in a study of cytomegalovirus exposure and HLA in healthy donors. Both 60 Vbeta primers and 13 Jbeta primers went into the PCR. Sequencing used immunoSEQ multiplex PCR; TCRdb keeps in-frame clones, though not all of them. This sample carries some 150,000 clones, under 70% of them seen once, and the ten largest clones take 2.5% to 3.5%. The sample taken for sequencing was PBMCs. The receptors were sampled from a woman aged 25-40 years in good health and CMV-seropositive.

V gene TRBV4-2 combines with J gene TRBJ2-3; unclear D gene. V shed 6 bases and J shed 5 bases, with 6 bases lying between them. The CDR3 is made up of 11 amino acids. Germline assignment: CDR1 LGHNA and CDR2 YNFKEQ. CDR3 residues: CASRRGDTQYF. The CDR3 nucleotides are TGTGCCAGCAGGAGAGGAGATACGCAGTATTTT.

The chain joins TRBV28 to TRBJ2-7, with a possible D match to TRBD1 (6 bases). V was pared by 3 bases and J by 11 bases, with 17 bases between. The germline V gene encodes CDR1 MDHEN and CDR2 SYDVKM. The CDR3 loop spans 13 amino acids. The CDR3: CASSFPDRTAKYF. CDR3 bases: TGTGCCAGCAGTTTTCCCGACAGGACGGCGAAGTACTTC.

The chain combines TRBV5-1 with TRBJ2-3, with 15 bases matching TRBD2. The length of the CDR3 is 15 residues. The trim removed 4 bases at V and 7 bases at J, leaving 4 bases unmatched. From germline, CDR1 is SGHRS and CDR2 YFSETQ. As DNA, the CDR3 is TGCGCCAGCAGCGGGGGACTAGCGGGAGGAAATACGCAGTATTTT. This encodes CASSGGLAGGNTQYF.

The chain couples TRBV7-8 to TRBJ2-7; maybe TRBD2 (5 bases). Germline loops: CDR1 SGHVS, CDR2 FQNEAQ. This CDR3 spans 14 amino acids. Trimming stripped 0 bases from V and 4 bases from J, with 10 bases between. This CDR3 reads CASSLAFRGYEQYF. The CDR3 bases are TGTGCCAGCAGCTTAGCGTTCCGGGGTTACGAGCAGTACTTC. The full variable domain, with the rest looked up from reference TRBV7-8 and TRBJ2-7, is GAGVSQSPRYKVAKRGQDVALRCDPISGHVSLFWYQQALGQGPEFLTYFQNEAQLDKSGLPSDRFFAERPEGSVSTLKIQRTQQEDSAVYLCASSLAFRGYEQYFGPGTRLTVT.

The V call is TRBV5-4, the J call TRBJ2-3, with 7 nucleotides matching TRBD2. The CDR3 contains 16 residues. The germline V gene has CDR1 SGHNT and CDR2 YYREEE (reference sequence). The ends lost 0 bases at V and 2 bases at J; junction bases unmatched: 6. The chain's CDR3 is CASSLVGGGVTDTQYF. The CDR3 DNA reads as TGTGCCAGCAGCTTGGTTGGCGGGGGAGTCACAGATACGCAGTATTTT.

V usage is TRBV5-1 and J usage is TRBJ2-1; D uncertain. Per the germline V gene, CDR1 is SGHRS and CDR2 is YFSETQ. V gave up 0 bases and J gave up 3 bases, with 4 bases separating them. There are 13 residues in the CDR3. CDR3 in DNA: TGCGCCAGCAGCTTGGGCGGCTACAATGAGCAGTTCTTC. It codes for CASSLGGYNEQFF.